Below are 18 T cell receptor beta chains sequenced from a single sample in a study of vaccination effects on CD4 cells after COVID-19. Generated by immunoSEQ multiplex PCR, the TCRdb table keeps only in-frame clones and is missing some. The sample shows 20,000 or so clones, about 72% of them seen only once. ViraFEST used viral peptide pools to expand antigen-specific CD4+ T cells before sequencing. The culture ran for 9 to 11 days, and then CD4+ T cells were isolated. Subjects were given two BNT162b2 or mRNA-1273 vaccine doses. Their target antigens are unknown. The source material was CD4+ T cells from PBMCs cultured with HCoV-229E spike peptides, sampled after COVID-19 vaccination. These receptors all come from a human donor who received a COVID-19 vaccine.

This chain joins TRBV11-2 and TRBJ1-1; D is undetermined. V lost 3 bases and J lost 0, with 14 bases in between. This CDR3 region has 16 residues. CDR1 and CDR2 (germline): SGHAT, FQNNGV. The CDR3, as DNA: TGTGCCAGCAGCTTGAAATTCGGGGAAATGAACACTGAAGCTTTCTTT. This sequence encodes CASSLKFGEMNTEAFF.

The chain is built from TRBV6-4 and TRBJ1-5; D ambiguous. Germline CDR1 is MRHNA and CDR2 is SNTAGT. This CDR3 comprises 14 residues. V lost 0 bases, J lost 0 bases, and 3 bases lay in between. CDR3 DNA sequence: TGTGCCAGCAGTGACTCCGATAGCAATCAGCCCCAGCATTTT. Encoded protein: CASSDSDSNQPQHF.

The rearrangement uses TRBV7-2 and TRBJ1-6; D remains unclear. Trimming left V 6 bases short and J 6 bases short, with 15 bases between. The germline V gene encodes CDR1 SGHTA and CDR2 FQGNSA. The CDR3 has 15 residues. DNA of the CDR3: TGTGCCAGCAGGCCCGAAACCGGTGGTAATTCACCCCTCCACTTT. Its translation: CASRPETGGNSPLHF. The full variable domain, in which reference TRBV7-2 and TRBJ1-6 provide the parts outside the CDR3, is GAGVSQSPSNKVTEKGKDVELRCDPISGHTALYWYRQSLGQGLEFLIYFQGNSAPDKSGLPSDRFSAERTGGSVSTLTIQRTQQEDSAVYLCASRPETGGNSPLHFGNGTRLTVT.

V gene TRBV5-1 combines with J gene TRBJ2-2, with D unresolved. The germline V gene has CDR1 SGHRS and CDR2 YFSETQ. The length of the CDR3 is 14 residues. Trimming shortened V by 0 bases and J by 1 base, and 4 bases separated the two germline ends. The CDR3 bases are TGCGCCAGCAGCTTGGAACAGAACACCGGGGAGCTGTTTTTT. Amino acids: CASSLEQNTGELFF. The full variable domain, its missing parts supplied by reference TRBV5-1 and TRBJ2-2, is KAGVTQTPRYLIKTRGQQVTLSCSPISGHRSVSWYQQTPGQGLQFLFEYFSETQRNKGNFPGRFSGRQFSNSRSEMNVSTLELGDSALYLCASSLEQNTGELFFGEGSRLTVL.

The chain recombines TRBV2 with TRBJ2-3, with TRBD1 as a possible D gene (5 bases). This CDR3 comprises 15 residues. Trimming took off 1 base at V and 1 base at J, with 9 bases between the two ends. CDR1 is SNHLY, CDR2 FYNNEI, per germline. The CDR3 region is CASSEVFRGTDTQYF. The DNA of the CDR3 is TGTGCCAGCAGTGAAGTCTTCAGGGGCACAGATACGCAGTATTTT.

The genes are TRBV7-9 and TRBJ2-1, with a weak D call TRBD2 (6 bases). Between the trimmed V and J ends, which lost 5 bases and 5 bases, there was a span of 16 bases. The CDR3 spans 15 residues. CDR1 is SEHNR, CDR2 FQNEAQ, per germline (reference sequence). The CDR3 DNA follows: TGTGCCAGCAGCATAATGGGCGGGGCCAACAATGAGCAGTTCTTC. Translating it yields CASSIMGGANNEQFF.

V is TRBV7-9 and J is TRBJ2-5; possibly TRBD2 for D (6 bases). CDR1 and CDR2 from the germline V gene are SEHNR and FQNEAQ (reference sequence). Trimming left V 6 bases short and J 1 base short, with 9 bases between. This CDR3 is 13 amino acids long. The CDR3 here is CASSSGGQETQYF. The CDR3 DNA reads TGTGCCAGCAGTTCCGGGGGCCAAGAGACCCAGTACTTC.

V gene TRBV18 combines with J gene TRBJ1-2; tentatively, D is TRBD1 (6 bases). CDR1 is KGHSH and CDR2 is LQKENI in the germline V gene. The length of the CDR3 is 13 residues. V shed 6 bases and J shed 6 bases, with 14 bases lying between them. CDR3 nucleotides: TGTGCCAGCTCTCCAAACAGGGAAGATGGCTACACCTTC. Translation gives CASSPNREDGYTF.

The chain links TRBV4-1 to TRBJ1-4, with 7 bases fitting TRBD1. There are 14 residues in the CDR3. The V segment lost 6 bases and the J segment 10 bases; nucleotides outside the gene matches: 11. CDR1 MGHRA and CDR2 YSYEKL come from the germline V gene. CDR3 in amino acids: CASRGRTGVGKLFF. In DNA, the CDR3 is TGCGCCAGCAGAGGAAGGACAGGAGTAGGAAAACTGTTTTTT.

CDR3 in DNA: TGTGCCAGCAGCACAAATAATCCGGGACTAGCGGGGGGGTGGAAGACCCAGTACTTC. Translation gives CASSTNNPGLAGGWKTQYF. The chain recombines TRBV7-9 with TRBJ2-5; 16 nucleotides line up with TRBD2. Germline V gives CDR1 SEHNR, CDR2 FQNEAQ (reference sequence). V lost 5 bases to trimming and J lost 6 bases; unmatched junction nucleotides: 15. This CDR3 comprises 19 residues.

The CDR3 DNA reads TGTGCCAGCAGCACACCTGCCGGTGCGGAGACCCAGTACTTC. As protein: CASSTPAGAETQYF. The V and J genes are TRBV21-1 and TRBJ2-5; TRBD2 is the table's D call and was not checked against the DNA. TRBV21-1 is marked as a pseudogene. The CDR3 consists of 14 residues.

This clone occurred once. The chain combines TRBV5-1 with TRBJ2-1; 9 nucleotides match TRBD2. V shed 6 bases and J 3 bases; nucleotides not matched to a gene: 7. Germline V gene sequence: CDR1 SGHRS, CDR2 YFSETQ. This CDR3 contains 15 residues. CDR3 loop: CASTSAGGVYNEQFF. CDR3 nucleotide sequence: TGCGCCAGCACCTCGGCGGGGGGGGTCTACAATGAGCAGTTCTTC.

The chain uses TRBV7-9 and TRBJ2-1; TRBD1 matches 7 bases. Germline CDR1 and CDR2: SEHNR and FQNEAQ (reference sequence). V shed 5 bases and J 8 bases; nucleotides not matched to a gene: 12. The CDR3 loop spans 15 amino acids. The CDR3 DNA sequence: TGTGCCAGCAGCCGTCGGGACAGCTTAGGCCATGAGCAGTTCTTC. Translated, it gives CASSRRDSLGHEQFF.

The chain combines TRBV3-1 (or the pseudogene TRBV3-2) with TRBJ2-7; 8 nucleotides align to TRBD1. The germline V gene encodes CDR1 LGHDT and CDR2 YNNKEL (reference sequence). The CDR3 sequence is 13 residues long. Trimming took 6 bases from V and 5 from J; bases not matched to a gene: 6. CDR3 nucleotides: TGTGCCAGCAGTAGACAGGGGAATCACGAGCAGTACTTC. Translated, it gives CASSRQGNHEQYF.

This rearrangement joins TRBV6-5 to TRBJ1-2; TRBD1 might be the D (5 bases). The CDR3 contains 16 residues. Trimming removed 1 base at V and 3 bases at J, with 15 bases between. Germline-derived CDR1 and CDR2 are MNHEY and SVGAGI. CDR3 residues: CASSYFRVGTHYGYTF. The CDR3 DNA follows: TGTGCCAGCAGTTACTTCCGTGTAGGGACCCACTATGGCTACACCTTC.

The chain links TRBV5-1 to TRBJ2-7; D is unclear. The CDR3 is 13 residues long. V was clipped by 2 bases and J by 2 bases, with 8 bases between them. The germline gives CDR1 SGHRS, CDR2 YFSETQ. The CDR3 nucleotides read TGCGCCAGCAGCTTAGCTTCGACCTACGAGCAGTACTTC. Residues: CASSLASTYEQYF.

The V gene is TRBV25-1, the J gene TRBJ1-4; no reliable D call. The CDR3 covers 15 residues. The germline V and J ends were trimmed by 1 base and 8 bases, with 14 bases remaining between them. In germline, CDR1 is MGHDK, CDR2 SYGVNS. CDR3 sequence (DNA): TGTGCCAGCAGTGAATCTCAGGTGATTGGAGAAAAACTGTTTTTT. It is translated as CASSESQVIGEKLFF.

V is TRBV5-4 and J is TRBJ2-1; TRBD2 matches at 9 bases. This CDR3 has 20 residues. CDR1 is SGHNT and CDR2 is YYREEE in the germline V gene (reference sequence). J was trimmed by 12 bases and V by 4 bases; bases with no gene match: 29. CDR3 DNA sequence: TGTGCCAGCAGCGCCTACAGGGAGTCTAGCGGGACCTTAAATATGGGGAGGCAGTTCTTC. It encodes CASSAYRESSGTLNMGRQFF.